A single sample is the source of the 26 T cell receptor beta chains below, sequenced in a study of blood T cells in healthy people across ages. Using a J-beta primer mix together with a sample-barcoded 5' primer, a second PCR was run for about 6 to 11 cycles. TCRdb re-derived calls from the 5' RACE reads in MiXCR, one entry per CDR3 protein. This sample has around 1,500,000 distinct CDR3 sequences, with under 30% found just once. The sample was blood. The receptors here all came from a woman aged 25 to 45 in good health.

As for this clonotype: The junction shows a germline mismatch at one end, possibly a read error. The chain joins TRBV10-3 to TRBJ1-2; 8 bases line up with TRBD1. CDR3 length: 14 residues. Looked up from germline, CDR1 is ENHRY and CDR2 is SYGVKD. The CDR3 here is CTISDSRGRSGYTF. The CDR3 coding sequence is TGTACCATCAGTGATAGCAGGGGGCGTAGTGGCTACACCTTC.

This clonotype was seen a handful of times. The chain uses TRBV5-1 and TRBJ2-7; TRBD1 matches 7 bases. This CDR3 contains 13 residues. Germline CDR1 and CDR2: SGHRS and YFSETQ. V gave up 6 bases and J gave up 6 bases; unmatched junction bases: 9. This chain's CDR3 is CASIYTGVSEQYF. CDR3 bases: TGCGCCAGCATATATACAGGGGTTAGCGAGCAGTACTTC.

This clonotype was counted ten times or more. The chain has TRBV7-9 and TRBJ2-4; a weak D match, TRBD2 (5 bases). The germline CDR1 and CDR2 sequences are SEHNR and FQNEAQ (reference sequence). Trimming left V 5 bases short and J 4 bases short, with 12 bases between. This CDR3 has 14 amino acids. This CDR3 reads CASSPLDAKNIQYF. CDR3 nucleotide sequence: TGTGCCAGCAGCCCACTAGATGCGAAAAACATTCAGTACTTC.

The chain joins TRBV5-1 to TRBJ1-1; TRBD1 aligns across 7 bases. V was pared by 0 bases and J by 4 bases, with 6 bases of the junction left unmatched. The CDR3 has 15 residues. The germline V gene encodes CDR1 SGHRS and CDR2 YFSETQ. The CDR3 DNA reads as TGCGCCAGCAGCTTGGTGGCAGGGGGGACCACTGAAGCTTTCTTT. It encodes CASSLVAGGTTEAFF.

The CDR3 loop is CASSQKPTDTQYF. CDR3 sequence (DNA): TGCGCCAGCAGCCAAAAGCCCACAGATACGCAGTATTTT. The V and J genes are TRBV4-3 and TRBJ2-3; D is uncertain. The CDR3 loop spans 13 amino acids. V lost 2 bases to trimming and J lost 2 bases, with 5 bases between them. The germline V gene has CDR1 LGHNA and CDR2 YSLEER.

This chain joins TRBV6-1 and TRBJ2-6, with a tentative D call TRBD1 (7 bases). The V gene lost 2 bases and the J gene lost 4 bases, with 21 bases spanning the gap. This CDR3 region has 19 residues. The V gene's germline CDR1 is MNHNS and CDR2 SASEGT. The CDR3 reads CASSEYGPGGGSGANVLTF. CDR3 coding DNA: TGTGCCAGCAGTGAATACGGCCCCGGAGGGGGCTCAGGGGCCAACGTCCTGACTTTC.

In this sample, this clonotype turned up many times. In DNA, the CDR3 is TGCGCCAGCAGCTTGGGATCCCGCGGGGGCCGCTCCTACAATGAGCAGTTCTTC. Translation gives CASSLGSRGGRSYNEQFF. The chain recombines TRBV5-1 with TRBJ2-1; possible D gene TRBD2, 7 bases. The CDR3 extends over 18 amino acids. Germline V gene lookup returns CDR1 SGHRS and CDR2 YFSETQ. Trimming cost V 0 bases and J 0 bases, with 16 bases left between them.

The genes are TRBV11-2 and TRBJ2-2; the match to TRBD2 covers 9 bases. V dropped 10 bases and J dropped 3; count of bases not matched to a gene: 9. The germline CDR1 and CDR2 sequences are SGHAT and FQNNGV. The CDR3 is made up of 15 amino acids. The CDR3 coding sequence is TGTGCCACGGGACCCGGACTAGCGTACACCGGGGAGCTGTTTTTT. It encodes CATGPGLAYTGELFF.

In this sample, this clonotype turned up once. The rearrangement uses TRBV5-1 and TRBJ1-1; 7 nucleotides agree with TRBD1. Germline CDR1 and CDR2: SGHRS and YFSETQ. After removal of 8 bases from V and 1 base from J, the junction contained 14 bases not matched to a gene. CDR3 length: 16 amino acids. Here the CDR3 DNA reads TGCGCCAGTAGCCCGTATTTGACAGGGTGGAACACTGAAGCTTTCTTT. As protein: CASSPYLTGWNTEAFF.

The chain carries TRBV9 and TRBJ1-2, with 8 bases fitting TRBD1. J gave up 6 bases and V 3 bases, and 1 base lay outside the gene matches. The CDR3 extends over 12 amino acids. Germline CDR1 reads SGDLS; CDR2 reads YYNGEE. The CDR3 DNA follows: TGTGCCAGCAGCGGACAGGGGCATGGCTACACCTTC. The encoded protein is CASSGQGHGYTF.

The gene calls are TRBV24-1 and TRBJ1-1; TRBD1 matches 7 bases. Germline CDR1 and CDR2: KGHDR and SFDVKD. This CDR3 comprises 13 residues. The junction had 1 base not matched to a gene; V was cut back by 1 base and J by 6 bases. The CDR3 region has the DNA TGTGCCACCAGTGATTTAGACAGGGCTGAAGCTTTCTTT. Protein: CATSDLDRAEAFF.

This CDR3 is CASSSSVLQPQHF. CDR3 nucleotides: TGTGCCAGCAGCTCGAGTGTACTACAGCCCCAGCATTTT. This chain uses TRBV6-5 with TRBJ1-5, with D hard to call. The CDR3 runs 13 residues. With 6 bases removed from V and 7 bases from J, the gap between germline ends came to 13 bases. Germline values: CDR1 MNHEY, CDR2 SVGAGI.

This sequence joins TRBV20-1 and TRBJ1-1; D uncertain. The ends were cut back, 6 bases at V and 1 base at J, with 12 bases in the middle. Germline V gene lookup returns CDR1 DFQATT and CDR2 SNEGSKA (reference sequence). This CDR3 comprises 13 residues. Written as DNA, the CDR3 is TGCAGTGCCCGAGTACTTTCGAACACTGAAGCTTTCTTT. This translates into CSARVLSNTEAFF.

This clonotype has only a few counts. The chain couples TRBV5-1 to TRBJ2-1, with 9 positions matching TRBD2. Germline assignment: CDR1 SGHRS and CDR2 YFSETQ. The CDR3 has 14 residues. V shed 4 bases, J shed 11 bases, and the junction held 10 bases outside the gene matches. The CDR3 nucleotides are TGCGCCAGCAGCCAGCGGGGGGCGGTTGGAAAGCAGTTCTTC. This gives the protein CASSQRGAVGKQFF.

The chain joins TRBV7-2 to TRBJ2-5, with D possibly matching TRBD1 (6 bases). V was cut by 6 bases and J by 1 base, with 12 bases left in between. Germline loops: CDR1 SGHTA, CDR2 FQGNSA. CDR3 length: 14 amino acids. The CDR3: CASSFRGTQETQYF. CDR3 sequence (DNA): TGTGCCAGCAGTTTTAGGGGGACCCAAGAGACCCAGTACTTC.

The V call is TRBV5-1, the J call TRBJ2-1; 9 bases match TRBD1. V dropped 3 bases and J dropped 4; count of bases not matched to a gene: 8. This CDR3 has 16 residues. In germline, CDR1 is SGHRS, CDR2 YFSETQ. CDR3 region: CASSWGQGQGYNEQFF. DNA for the CDR3: TGCGCCAGCAGCTGGGGACAGGGCCAAGGGTACAATGAGCAGTTCTTC.

This clonotype was picked up one time. An end of the junction does not agree with germline; a read error may underlie this. The V call is TRBV6-2 or TRBV6-3, the J call TRBJ2-7; no definite D call. The CDR3 runs 12 residues. The germline V gene encodes CDR1 MNHEY and CDR2 SVGEGT. This CDR3 reads CAGSRGVHEQYF. The CDR3 DNA reads TGTGCCGGCAGTCGAGGAGTCCACGAGCAGTACTTC.

J is TRBJ1-1 and V is TRBV21-1. TRBV21-1 is shown as a pseudogene. This CDR3 is built from 12 residues. The CDR3 loop is CASTLTVAEAFF. For the CDR3, the DNA is TGTGCCAGCACCCTAACGGTGGCTGAAGCTTTCTTT.

This chain joins TRBV7-2 and TRBJ2-5, with 11 positions matching TRBD2. The CDR3 is made up of 15 amino acids. Germline loops: CDR1 SGHTA, CDR2 FQGNSA. Trimming removed 6 bases from V and 4 bases from J; junction bases left unmatched: 7. The CDR3 protein is CASRSPGLAAETQYF. CDR3 nucleotides: TGTGCCAGCAGAAGCCCGGGACTAGCGGCAGAGACCCAGTACTTC.

Concerning this clonotype itself: Its ends do not fully match the called genes, so a read error is possible. The gene calls are TRBV9 and TRBJ2-1, with 7 bases that match TRBD2. The CDR3 runs to 15 residues. The V gene's germline CDR1 is SGDLS and CDR2 YYNGEE. DNA of the CDR3: TGTGCCGGCAGCGTAGAGGGGAGGGGTGGGGGTGAGCAGTTCTTC. This translates into CAGSVEGRGGGEQFF.

This clonotype has only a few counts. This chain uses TRBV6-6 with TRBJ2-5; D is perhaps TRBD2 (6 bases). This CDR3 contains 14 residues. Per the germline V gene, CDR1 is MNHNY and CDR2 is SVGAGI (reference sequence). The V gene lost 11 bases and the J gene lost 1 base, with 17 bases spanning the gap. The CDR3 DNA is TGTGCCGCAAACCCCGGGAGTCTCCAAGAGACCCAGTACTTC. Protein: CAANPGSLQETQYF.

The CDR3 DNA reads as TGTGCCAGCTCACCACGGAGCGGGGGGGGCTATGAGCAGTTCTTC. Amino acid sequence: CASSPRSGGGYEQFF. The chain uses TRBV18 and TRBJ2-1; 10 bases are shared with TRBD2. The germline gives CDR1 KGHSH, CDR2 LQKENI. The V and J ends lost 1 base and 8 bases, in that order; junction bases with no gene match: 5. The CDR3 consists of 15 residues. Full variable domain (rest looked up from reference TRBV18 and TRBJ2-1): NAGVMQNPRHLVRRRGQEARLRCSPMKGHSHVYWYRQLPEEGLKFMVYLQKENIIDESGMPKERFSAEFPKEGPSILRIQQVVRGDSAAYFCASSPRSGGGYEQFFGPGTRLTVL.

As for this clonotype: This sequence may be a read error, since a much larger clone differs from it by one base. The chain carries TRBV20-1 and TRBJ2-4; D is ambiguous. V was cut by 1 base and J by 13 bases, with 17 bases left in between. This CDR3 has 13 residues. CDR1 and CDR2 (germline): DFQATT, SNEGSKA (reference sequence). The CDR3 nucleotides read TGCAGTGCTAGAGTTATTTTGTACAATGAGCAGTACTTC. Translation gives CSARVILYNEQYF.

The chain has TRBV6-5 and TRBJ2-3, with D hard to call. Per germline, CDR1 MNHEY and CDR2 SVGAGI. Trimming took off 5 bases at V and 14 bases at J, with 14 bases between the two ends. The length of the CDR3 is 11 residues. CDR3 sequence reads: CASSSPDRRYF. The CDR3 region has the DNA TGTGCCAGCAGTAGCCCGGACCGGCGGTATTTT.

The gene calls are TRBV10-2 and TRBJ1-6, with 7 positions matching TRBD1. This CDR3 has 15 residues. Germline V gene sequence: CDR1 WSHSY, CDR2 SAAADI. V lost 3 bases and J lost 5; bases outside the gene matches: 4. The CDR3 reads CASSDSTGNNSPLHF. CDR3 nucleotide sequence: TGCGCCAGCAGTGATTCGACAGGGAATAATTCACCCCTCCACTTT.

This clonotype was found many times. The gene calls are TRBV10-3 and TRBJ2-7; tentative D call: TRBD2 (5 bases). Germline V gives CDR1 ENHRY, CDR2 SYGVKD. The CDR3 covers 12 residues. V was trimmed by 8 bases and J by 7 bases, leaving 15 bases between them. CDR3 coding DNA: TGTGCCATCGGGATGGGGTCGGGGGAGCAGTACTTC. It translates to CAIGMGSGEQYF.